The 22 T cell receptor beta chains below all came from one sample that was sequenced in a study of OX40 agonist ivuxolimab in advanced cancers. Here immunoSEQ multiplex PCR was the method, and the copy in TCRdb shows in-frame clones only, minus some. The repertoire holds 50,000 to 80,000 clones, with approximately 84% as singletons. This material consisted of CD4+ or CD8+ T cells sorted from blood, taken in a trial of the OX40 agonist ivuxolimab. The receptors stem from an adult with an advanced solid tumor such as melanoma, head and neck, liver or kidney cancer.

V and J are TRBV5-1 and TRBJ2-3, with 8 bases fitting TRBD1. V lost 4 bases and J lost 6; bases outside the gene matches: 10. Germline CDR1 is SGHRS and CDR2 is YFSETQ. The CDR3 is 15 amino acids. The CDR3 DNA follows: TGCGCCAGCAGCCAACAGGGGGGTAAATCGGATACGCAGTATTTT. Protein sequence: CASSQQGGKSDTQYF.

This clone was seen a few times. The V and J genes are TRBV19 and TRBJ2-7; 7 nucleotides match TRBD2. Germline CDR1 is LNHDA and CDR2 is SQIVND (reference sequence). V was clipped by 4 bases and J by 0 bases; unmatched bases: 6. The CDR3 has 15 amino acids. CDR3 in amino acids: CASSNVGGSSYEQYF. In nucleotides, the CDR3 is TGTGCCAGTAGTAACGTGGGAGGGAGCTCCTACGAGCAGTACTTC. Variable domain in full (rest from reference TRBV19 and TRBJ2-7): DGGITQSPKYLFRKEGQNVTLSCEQNLNHDAMYWYRQDPGQGLRLIYYSQIVNDFQKGDIAEGYSVSREKKESFPLTVTSAQKNPTAFYLCASSNVGGSSYEQYFGPGTRLTVT.

V gene TRBV7-9 combines with J gene TRBJ1-3, with D hard to call. The CDR3 spans 15 residues. The V end was cut by 0 bases, the J end by 0 bases, with 6 bases between. Germline-derived CDR1 and CDR2 are SEHNR and FQNEAQ (reference sequence). Here the CDR3 reads CASSLAESSGNTIYF. CDR3 DNA: TGTGCCAGCAGCTTAGCGGAGAGCTCTGGAAACACCATATATTTT. Looking up the rest from reference TRBV7-9 and TRBJ1-3 gives the full variable domain: DTGVSQNPRHKITKRGQNVTFRCDPISEHNRLYWYRQTLGQGPEFLTYFQNEAQLEKSRLLSDRFSAERPKGSFSTLEIQRTEQGDSAMYLCASSLAESSGNTIYFGEGSWLTVV.

The gene calls are TRBV7-2 and TRBJ2-7; TRBD2 aligns across 10 bases. The ends lost 2 bases at V and 1 base at J; junction bases unmatched: 11. The CDR3 is 18 amino acids. The germline gives CDR1 SGHTA, CDR2 FQGNSA. CDR3 protein: CASSLLHPGTSASYEQYF. For the CDR3, the DNA is TGTGCCAGCAGCTTACTGCACCCCGGGACTAGCGCATCCTACGAGCAGTACTTC. The full variable domain, completed using reference TRBV7-2 and TRBJ2-7, is GAGVSQSPSNKVTEKGKDVELRCDPISGHTALYWYRQSLGQGLEFLIYFQGNSAPDKSGLPSDRFSAERTGGSVSTLTIQRTQQEDSAVYLCASSLLHPGTSASYEQYFGPGTRLTVT.

This chain connects TRBV19 to TRBJ2-7, with TRBD2 matching 13 bases. The CDR3 is 14 residues long. Germline V gene sequence: CDR1 LNHDA, CDR2 SQIVND (reference sequence). V lost 4 bases and J lost 7; bases outside the gene matches: 4. The DNA of the CDR3 is TGTGCCAGTAGTAGCTCGGGACTAGCGGGAGAGCAGTACTTC. The encoded protein is CASSSSGLAGEQYF.

The CDR3: CASSFQGHTEAFF. CDR3 bases: TGTGCCAGTAGCTTCCAGGGGCACACTGAAGCTTTCTTT. The chain carries TRBV19 and TRBJ1-1; a weak D match, TRBD1 (6 bases). V was shortened by 6 bases and J by 3 bases, with 11 bases between the two germline ends. The CDR3 length is 13 residues. Germline assignment: CDR1 LNHDA and CDR2 SQIVND (reference sequence).

The rearrangement links TRBV6-1 to TRBJ1-5; no definite D call. There are 18 residues in the CDR3. V was pared by 4 bases and J by 0 bases, with 19 bases between. CDR1 is MNHNS, CDR2 SASEGT, per germline. Written as DNA, the CDR3 is TGTGCCAGCAGTGGTTGGCGGCGGAACAGTTTTAGCAATCAGCCCCAGCATTTT. Encoded protein: CASSGWRRNSFSNQPQHF.

The genes are TRBV10-3 and TRBJ2-2; D might be TRBD1 or TRBD2, each matching 6 bases. V dropped 4 bases and J dropped 4 bases, with 13 bases sitting between them. The CDR3 consists of 15 residues. Germline V gene data show CDR1 as ENHRY and CDR2 as SYGVKD. The CDR3 is CAISASGGGTGELFF. The CDR3 nucleotides are TGTGCCATCAGTGCATCAGGAGGGGGCACCGGGGAGCTGTTTTTT.

This sequence joins TRBV6-1 and TRBJ1-6; 8 nucleotides match TRBD1. The CDR3 totals 16 residues. V was clipped by 4 bases and J by 7 bases; unmatched bases: 9. The germline V gene encodes CDR1 MNHNS and CDR2 SASEGT. The CDR3 sequence: CASSGRDRRLNSPLHF. The CDR3 DNA sequence: TGTGCCAGCAGTGGCCGGGACAGGAGATTGAATTCACCCCTCCACTTT.

The chain combines TRBV6-5 with TRBJ2-3; 9 nucleotides match TRBD2. The CDR3 loop spans 15 amino acids. The germline V gene encodes CDR1 MNHEY and CDR2 SVGAGI. Trimming took 4 bases from V and 3 from J; bases not matched to a gene: 5. CDR3 coding DNA: TGTGCCAGCAGTTTAGTAGCGGGAGAGACAGATACGCAGTATTTT. Residues: CASSLVAGETDTQYF.

The chain uses TRBV9 and TRBJ1-2; D call uncertain. V lost 2 bases, J lost 2 bases, and 7 bases lay in between. CDR1 and CDR2 from the germline V gene are SGDLS and YYNGEE. This CDR3 region has 13 residues. The CDR3 nucleotides are TGTGCCAGCAGCGTGGGGAAGAACTATGGCTACACCTTC. It encodes CASSVGKNYGYTF.

The chain has TRBV11-2 and TRBJ1-2, with D perhaps TRBD1 (6 bases). The CDR3 is made up of 16 amino acids. Germline V gives CDR1 SGHAT, CDR2 FQNNGV. Trimming cost V 5 bases and J 0 bases, with 16 bases left between them. CDR3 sequence: CASSPILQGSNYGYTF. CDR3 DNA: TGTGCCAGCAGCCCAATTTTACAGGGTTCTAACTATGGCTACACCTTC.

V usage is TRBV2 and J usage is TRBJ2-2; D unresolved. The germline V gene has CDR1 SNHLY and CDR2 FYNNEI. CDR3 length: 13 residues. V gave up 1 base and J gave up 1 base, with 1 base separating them. The CDR3 coding sequence is TGTGCCAGCAGTGAAGGGAACACCGGGGAGCTGTTTTTT. This gives the protein CASSEGNTGELFF.

The chain joins TRBV5-1 to TRBJ1-5, with a weak D call TRBD1 (5 bases). V lost 4 bases, J lost 0 bases, and 11 bases lay in between. This CDR3 region has 15 residues. Germline V CDR1 and CDR2: SGHRS, YFSETQ. CDR3 sequence reads: CASSPGANSNQPQHF. The DNA of the CDR3 is TGCGCCAGCAGCCCTGGGGCAAATAGCAATCAGCCCCAGCATTTT.

The chain uses TRBV7-6 and TRBJ2-1; 8 positions match TRBD2. This CDR3 is 15 amino acids long. After removal of 2 bases from V and 9 bases from J, the junction contained 9 bases not matched to a gene. Germline loops: CDR1 SGHVS, CDR2 FNYEAQ. CDR3 bases: TGTGCCAGCAGCTTAAGGGCGGGAGGCTCACTTGAGCAGTTCTTC. Amino acids: CASSLRAGGSLEQFF.

The V and J genes are TRBV18 and TRBJ2-3; 10 bases line up with TRBD2. The CDR3 sequence is 20 residues long. The V and J ends lost 1 base and 4 bases, in that order; junction bases with no gene match: 17. CDR1 and CDR2 (germline): KGHSH, LQKENI. For the CDR3, the DNA is TGTGCCAGCTCACCACGGTCGCTAGCGGGAGTTGCCACTGAGGCAGATACGCAGTATTTT. The encoded protein is CASSPRSLAGVATEADTQYF.

The chain carries TRBV7-2 and TRBJ2-7; D remains unclear. Deletions cut 1 base from V and 3 bases from J, with 10 bases between. The CDR3 runs 14 residues. The germline gives CDR1 SGHTA, CDR2 FQGNSA. CDR3 coding DNA: TGTGCCAGCAGCTTAGATGGCAATTACTACGAGCAGTACTTC. Translation: CASSLDGNYYEQYF.

The chain recombines TRBV6-5 with TRBJ2-1; tentatively, D is TRBD2 (6 bases). From germline, CDR1 is MNHEY and CDR2 SVGAGI. This CDR3 has 15 residues. V dropped 4 bases and J dropped 0 bases, with 10 bases sitting between them. CDR3 DNA: TGTGCCAGCAGTTTAGCGGATCCCTCCTACAATGAGCAGTTCTTC. As protein: CASSLADPSYNEQFF.

This rearrangement joins TRBV5-4 to TRBJ1-2, with TRBD1 as a possible D gene (6 bases). Germline loops: CDR1 SGHNT, CDR2 YYREEE (reference sequence). The CDR3 length is 17 residues. V lost 0 bases to trimming and J lost 4 bases, with 19 bases between them. DNA of the CDR3: TGTGCCAGCAGCTTGGGACGACCCGGGGGGGCAGGCTATGGCTACACCTTC. Translation: CASSLGRPGGAGYGYTF.

This clone is classed as medium-sized. The sample contains more than one DNA sequence encoding this CDR3. The chain combines TRBV5-8 with TRBJ1-5; 7 nucleotides line up with TRBD1. In germline, CDR1 is SGHTS, CDR2 YDEGEE. Trimming cost V 4 bases and J 0 bases; bases outside gene matches: 4. The CDR3 sequence is 15 residues long. CDR3 sequence: CASSVQGYSNQPQHF. The CDR3 DNA sequence: TGTGCCAGCAGCGTACAGGGGTATAGCAATCAGCCCCAGCATTTT. The whole variable domain, filled in from reference TRBV5-8 and TRBJ1-5, reads EAGVTQSPTHLIKTRGQQATLRCSPISGHTSVYWYQQALGLGLQFLLWYDEGEERNRGNFPPRFSGRQFPNYSSELNVNALELEDSALYLCASSVQGYSNQPQHFGDGTRLSIL.

This chain joins TRBV7-9 and TRBJ2-7, with 11 bases matching TRBD1. The CDR3 has 16 amino acids. V shed 5 bases and J 3 bases; nucleotides not matched to a gene: 9. Germline loops: CDR1 SEHNR, CDR2 FQNEAQ (reference sequence). The CDR3 sequence: CASSRAPGQGVYEQYF. The CDR3, as DNA: TGTGCCAGCAGCCGAGCCCCGGGACAGGGGGTCTACGAGCAGTACTTC. Drawing the rest from reference TRBV7-9 and TRBJ2-7, the complete variable domain is DTGVSQNPRHKITKRGQNVTFRCDPISEHNRLYWYRQTLGQGPEFLTYFQNEAQLEKSRLLSDRFSAERPKGSFSTLEIQRTEQGDSAMYLCASSRAPGQGVYEQYFGPGTRLTVT.

The V call is TRBV2, the J call TRBJ2-1; weak D call: TRBD2 (5 bases). From germline, CDR1 is SNHLY and CDR2 FYNNEI. The CDR3 totals 12 residues. With 8 bases removed from V and 0 bases from J, the gap between germline ends came to 5 bases. CDR3 sequence: CASGSSYNEQFF. CDR3 DNA: TGTGCCAGCGGGAGCTCCTACAATGAGCAGTTCTTC.